This TCR beta chain appears in the sequencing data of a study of long-term antiretroviral therapy in people with HIV. Trimming took off 4 bases at V and 2 bases at J, with 15 bases between the two ends. The CDR3 spans 16 residues. CDR1 is LGHNA, CDR2 YNFKEQ, per germline. Running of the v3.0 immunoSEQ assay took place at survey level. Generated by immunoSEQ multiplex PCR, the TCRdb table keeps only in-frame clones and is missing some. The sample carries tens of thousands of clones, approximately 80% recorded once. This clone was counted once. The receptor was derived from a man aged 25 to 40 with HIV. The chain is built from TRBV4-2 and TRBJ2-1, with D perhaps TRBD1 (6 bases). Sequenced here: unsorted PBMCs, sampled just over 4.2 years after starting antiretroviral therapy. The CDR3 reads CASSLQSGAPYNEQFF. DNA for the CDR3: TGTGCCAGCAGCCTACAGTCAGGGGCCCCCTACAATGAGCAGTTCTTC.